This T cell receptor (beta chain) stems from a study of blood T cell repertoires in COVID-19. Study overall: Specimens from acute and convalescent COVID-19 originated in the United States, Italy and Spain. T cells, B-cell-depleted T cells, or PBMCs provided the cDNA or gDNA that served as material.

CDR3 length: 14 amino acids. Looked up from germline, CDR1 is MDHEN and CDR2 is SYDVKM. V lost 6 bases and J lost 7; bases outside the gene matches: 7. Original handling: Estimated nucleated cell counts came from reference gene primer amplification. Clones were sequenced by immunoSEQ multiplex PCR, and TCRdb holds only the in-frame ones, with some missing. V and J calls and clone size follow that table, whereas D and trimming were derived from the DNA. The sample lists approximately 250,000 clones; approximately 90% were seen once. The chain uses TRBV28 and TRBJ1-5; TRBD1 agrees at 9 bases. The TCR originated in a young man with active or convalescent COVID-19. The sequencing sample was made of peripheral blood. The CDR3 protein is CASSRGQGRQPQHF. In DNA, the CDR3 is TGTGCCAGCAGCCGGGGACAGGGAAGGCAGCCCCAGCATTTT.